These T cell receptor beta chains were read from a single sample in a study of cytomegalovirus exposure and HLA in healthy donors. The data were produced by immunoSEQ multiplex PCR, yet TCRdb's version contains in-frame clones alone and is incomplete. The top ten clones hold roughly 2.8% of a sample with some 200,000 clones, 75% to 90% of them seen once. What was sequenced was PBMCs. The receptor set was obtained from a woman in her 50s in good health and CMV-seropositive. The CDR3 runs from the conserved cysteine through the conserved F or W. D genes are given only for firm matches. Clone size is given for some rows only: seen once, a few or many times, or a class if the clone is expanded.

TRBV6-1	TRBD1	TRBJ1-6	NA	TGTGCCAGCAGTTCAACAGGGGGGGGATCACCCCTCCACTTT	CASSSTGGGSPLHF
TRBV19	NA	TRBJ1-1	NA	TGTGCCAGTAGTATCCCCCCAGGGACTGAAGCTTTCTTT	CASSIPPGTEAFF
TRBV6-1	NA	TRBJ1-2	NA	TGTGCCAGCAGCCCCCCAGGTCTTCAGAACTATGGCTACACCTTC	CASSPPGLQNYGYTF
TRBV29-1	NA	TRBJ1-2	NA	TGCAGCGTTAATACAGGGAGGGTTGGCTACACCTTC	CSVNTGRVGYTF
TRBV6-5	TRBD1	TRBJ1-6	NA	TGTGCCACAAGAGAACCTAGGGGGCTTAATTCACCCCTCCACTTT	CATREPRGLNSPLHF
TRBV19	NA	TRBJ2-5	NA	TGTGCCAGTAGTCCCAGTCAGGGGCCTGGAGAGACCCAGTACTTC	CASSPSQGPGETQYF
TRBV5-1	NA	TRBJ1-6	NA	TGCGCCAGCAGCTTTACTGGGAGATCGGATTCACCCCTCCACTTT	CASSFTGRSDSPLHF
TRBV29-1	TRBD1	TRBJ1-1	NA	TGCAGCGTTGAACGAAGGGACAGGATTTTGAACACTGAAGCTTTCTTT	CSVERRDRILNTEAFF
TRBV19	NA	TRBJ1-6	NA	TGTGCCAGTACAGCGGGGGGTAGCTCCTATAATTCACCCCTCCACTTT	CASTAGGSSYNSPLHF
TRBV5-6	TRBD1	TRBJ2-7	NA	TGTGCCAGCAGCTTTACAGGACAGGGGGGGTTTGTAGATGGGTACGAGCAGTACTTC	CASSFTGQGGFVDGYEQYF
TRBV5-1	TRBD1	TRBJ1-2	once	TGCGCCAGCAGCTGGGACAGGCCTAACTATGGCTACACCTTC	CASSWDRPNYGYTF
TRBV6-5	NA	TRBJ2-7	NA	TGTGCCAGCAGTCGGGCAGGGCACTACGAGCAGTACTTC	CASSRAGHYEQYF
TRBV6-5	TRBD2	TRBJ2-5	NA	TGTGCCAGCAGTCGACTAGCGGAATACCAAGAGACCCAGTACTTC	CASSRLAEYQETQYF
TRBV28	TRBD1	TRBJ1-2	NA	TGTGCCAGCAGTACGTGGACAGGGAACTATGGCTACACCTTC	CASSTWTGNYGYTF
TRBV28	TRBD2	TRBJ2-5	NA	TGTGCCAGCAGTTCCGGACTAGCGGGGGGGCAAGAGACCCAGTACTTC	CASSSGLAGGQETQYF
TRBV5-4	TRBD1	TRBJ1-4	few	TGTGCCAGCAGCTTGGGCGGGACAGAAGAAAAACTGTTTTTT	CASSLGGTEEKLFF
TRBV4-1	TRBD2	TRBJ2-2	once	TGCGCCAGCAGCCAAGATCGGGGGGTAGGGACCGGGGAGCTGTTTTTT	CASSQDRGVGTGELFF
TRBV12-5	TRBD2	TRBJ2-1	NA	TGTGCTAGTGGTTCGGGGGGTAATGAGCAGTTCTTC	CASGSGGNEQFF
TRBV6-5	TRBD1	TRBJ1-6	NA	TGTGCCAGCACCCTGGACAGGGTGAATTCACCCCTCCACTTT	CASTLDRVNSPLHF
TRBV29-1	TRBD2	TRBJ2-7	NA	TGCAGCGTGCCCGGGGGGGTCGAGCAGTACTTC	CSVPGGVEQYF
TRBV28	NA	TRBJ1-2	once	TGTGCCAGCAGTTTCCGGTCCTATGGCTACACCTTC	CASSFRSYGYTF
TRBV7-3	NA	TRBJ1-1	NA	TGTGCCAGCAGCTTAAATGGGCGGGGGACCACTGAAGCTTTCTTT	CASSLNGRGTTEAFF
TRBV5-1	NA	TRBJ2-4	NA	TGCGCCAGCAGCTTGCGGGAAGGAAACATTCAGTACTTC	CASSLREGNIQYF
TRBV27	NA	TRBJ1-1	NA	TGTGCCAGCAGTCCTCAGGGAACGAACACTGAAGCTTTCTTT	CASSPQGTNTEAFF
TRBV6-5	NA	TRBJ1-1	NA	TGTGCCAGCAGTTACTCTACAGGACAAGAAGCTTTCTTT	CASSYSTGQEAFF
TRBV18	TRBD1	TRBJ1-4	NA	TGTGCCAGCTCACGGGACAGTAGTGAAAAACTGTTTTTT	CASSRDSSEKLFF
TRBV4-2	TRBD1	TRBJ2-7	NA	TGTGCCAGCAGCCAAGAACCGGACAGGACCTACGAGCAGTACTTC	CASSQEPDRTYEQYF
TRBV19	TRBD2	TRBJ2-3	few	TGTGCCAGTAGAACTAGCGGGGGGCTCGATACGCAGTATTTT	CASRTSGGLDTQYF
TRBV10-3	NA	TRBJ1-2	NA	TGTGCCATCAGCCAGCCCGAGACAACCGACTATGGCTACACCTTC	CAISQPETTDYGYTF
TRBV7-2	NA	TRBJ2-2	NA	TGTGCCAGCAGCTTAGACAGCCTCACCGGGGAGCTGTTTTTT	CASSLDSLTGELFF
TRBV19	TRBD2	TRBJ2-7	few	TGTGCCAGTAGTATGGGGAGGGGACGCGAGCAGTACTTC	CASSMGRGREQYF
TRBV4-2	TRBD2	TRBJ2-7	NA	TGTGCCAGCAGCCAAGATTTAGCTTCGGCGAGCGGGGGATCCTACGAGCAGTACTTC	CASSQDLASASGGSYEQYF
TRBV15	TRBD1	TRBJ1-2	NA	TGTGCCACCAGCAGAGATTCCGGGACAGGACGTATCTATGGCTACACCTTC	CATSRDSGTGRIYGYTF